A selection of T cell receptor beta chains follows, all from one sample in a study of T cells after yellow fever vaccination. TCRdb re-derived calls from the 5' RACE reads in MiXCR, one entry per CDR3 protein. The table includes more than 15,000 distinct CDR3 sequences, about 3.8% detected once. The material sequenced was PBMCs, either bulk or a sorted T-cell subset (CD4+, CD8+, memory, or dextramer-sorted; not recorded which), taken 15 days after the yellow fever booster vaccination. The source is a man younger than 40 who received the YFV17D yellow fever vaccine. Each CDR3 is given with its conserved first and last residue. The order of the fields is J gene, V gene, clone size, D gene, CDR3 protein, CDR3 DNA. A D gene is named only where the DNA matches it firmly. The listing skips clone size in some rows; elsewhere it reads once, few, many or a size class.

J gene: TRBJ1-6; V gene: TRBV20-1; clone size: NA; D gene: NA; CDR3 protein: CSARGAGESYNSPLHF; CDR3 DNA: TGCAGTGCTAGAGGTGCGGGGGAATCCTATAATTCACCCCTCCACTTT
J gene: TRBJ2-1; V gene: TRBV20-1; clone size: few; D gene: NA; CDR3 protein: CSGQGDSGRISYNEQFF; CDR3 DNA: TGCAGTGGACAGGGGGATAGCGGGAGGATATCCTACAATGAGCAGTTCTTC
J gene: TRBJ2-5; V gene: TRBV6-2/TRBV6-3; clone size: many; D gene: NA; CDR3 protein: CASRLQGTRTETQYF; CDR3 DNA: TGTGCCAGCAGACTCCAGGGGACGCGAACGGAGACCCAGTACTTC
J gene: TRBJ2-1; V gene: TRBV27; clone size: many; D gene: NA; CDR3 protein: CASEGLGNEQFF; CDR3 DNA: TGTGCCAGCGAGGGATTAGGAAATGAGCAGTTCTTC
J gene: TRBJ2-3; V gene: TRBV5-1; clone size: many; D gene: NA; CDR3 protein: CASSLVTGGITDTQYF; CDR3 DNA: TGCGCCAGCAGCTTGGTGACTGGCGGGATTACAGATACGCAGTATTTT
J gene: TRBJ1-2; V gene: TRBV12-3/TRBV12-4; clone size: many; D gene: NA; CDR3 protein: CASSPGPIYGYTF; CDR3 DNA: TGTGCCAGCAGTCCTGGACCGATCTATGGCTACACCTTC
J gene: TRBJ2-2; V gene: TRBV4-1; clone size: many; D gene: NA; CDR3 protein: CASSQKGVELHDGELFF; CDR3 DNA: TGCGCCAGCAGCCAAAAAGGGGTAGAGCTACACGACGGGGAGCTGTTTTTT
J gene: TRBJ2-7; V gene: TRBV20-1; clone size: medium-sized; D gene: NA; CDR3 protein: CGDDYEQYF; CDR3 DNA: TGCGGGGACGATTACGAGCAGTACTTC
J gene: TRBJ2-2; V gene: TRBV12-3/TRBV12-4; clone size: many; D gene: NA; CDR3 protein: CASSSTVTGELFF; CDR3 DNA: TGTGCCAGCAGTTCTACAGTCACCGGGGAGCTGTTTTTT
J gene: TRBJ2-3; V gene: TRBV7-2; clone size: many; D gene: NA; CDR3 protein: CASSSQRASTDTQYF; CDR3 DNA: TGTGCCAGCAGCTCCCAGCGGGCTAGCACAGATACGCAGTATTTT
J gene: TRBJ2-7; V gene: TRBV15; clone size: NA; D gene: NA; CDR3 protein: CATSRGAGIGYEQCF; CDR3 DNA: TGTGCCACCAGCAGAGGGGCAGGGATTGGCTACGAGCAGTGCTTC
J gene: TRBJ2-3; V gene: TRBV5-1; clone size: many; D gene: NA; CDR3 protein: CASSETRGAKGTDTQYF; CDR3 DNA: TGCGCCAGCAGCGAAACTCGGGGGGCTAAGGGCACAGATACGCAGTATTTT
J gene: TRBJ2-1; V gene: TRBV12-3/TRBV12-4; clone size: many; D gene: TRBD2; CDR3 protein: CASSFWASGRPTYNEQFF; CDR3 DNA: TGTGCCAGCAGTTTCTGGGCTAGCGGGAGGCCCACCTACAATGAGCAGTTCTTC
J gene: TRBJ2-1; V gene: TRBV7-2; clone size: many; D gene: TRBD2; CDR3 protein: CASSRTSGGVGEQFF; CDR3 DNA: TGTGCCAGCAGTCGGACTAGCGGGGGGGTGGGTGAGCAGTTCTTC
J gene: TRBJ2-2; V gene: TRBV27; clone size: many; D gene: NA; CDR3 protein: CASTISRDFTGELFF; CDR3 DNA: TGTGCCAGCACTATTAGCCGGGATTTCACCGGGGAGCTGTTTTTT
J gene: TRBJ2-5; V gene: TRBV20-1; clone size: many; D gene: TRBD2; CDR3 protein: CSAPTSAQETQYF; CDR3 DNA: TGCAGTGCGCCGACTAGCGCCCAAGAGACCCAGTACTTC
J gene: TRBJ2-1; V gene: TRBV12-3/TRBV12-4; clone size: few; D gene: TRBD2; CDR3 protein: CASSPSWEGPHNEQFF; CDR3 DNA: TGTGCCAGCAGCCCCTCTTGGGAGGGCCCCCACAATGAGCAGTTCTTC
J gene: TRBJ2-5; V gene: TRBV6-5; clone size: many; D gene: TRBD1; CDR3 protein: CASSPRTGASGETQYF; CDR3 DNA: TGTGCCAGCAGTCCCCGGACAGGGGCCTCCGGGGAGACCCAGTACTTC
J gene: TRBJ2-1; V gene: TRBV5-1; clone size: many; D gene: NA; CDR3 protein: CASSLSSYNEQFF; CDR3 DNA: TGCGCCAGCAGCTTAAGCTCCTACAATGAGCAGTTCTTC
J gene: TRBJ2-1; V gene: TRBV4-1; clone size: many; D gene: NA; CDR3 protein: CASSQARDYNEQFF; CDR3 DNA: TGCGCCAGCAGCCAAGCCAGGGACTACAATGAGCAGTTCTTC
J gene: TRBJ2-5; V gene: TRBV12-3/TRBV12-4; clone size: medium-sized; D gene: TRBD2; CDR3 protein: CASSSGLAETQYF; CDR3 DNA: TGTGCCAGCAGTTCTGGACTAGCAGAGACCCAGTACTTC
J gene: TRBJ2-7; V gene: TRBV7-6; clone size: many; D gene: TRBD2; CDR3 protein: CASSTVAGDSYEQYF; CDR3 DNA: TGTGCCAGCAGCACGGTAGCGGGGGATTCCTACGAGCAGTACTTC
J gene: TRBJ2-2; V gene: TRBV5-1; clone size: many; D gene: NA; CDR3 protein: CASTLWWEENTGELFF; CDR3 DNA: TGCGCCAGCACCCTCTGGTGGGAGGAGAACACCGGGGAGCTGTTTTTT
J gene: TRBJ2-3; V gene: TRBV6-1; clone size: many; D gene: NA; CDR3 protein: CASSEDTDTQYF; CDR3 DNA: TGTGCCAGCAGTGAAGACACAGATACGCAGTATTTT
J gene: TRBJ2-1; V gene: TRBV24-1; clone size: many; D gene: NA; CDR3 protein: CATSEPGPYNEQFF; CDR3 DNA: TGTGCCACCAGTGAGCCAGGCCCCTACAATGAGCAGTTCTTC
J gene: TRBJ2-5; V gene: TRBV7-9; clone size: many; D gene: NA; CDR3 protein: CASSLGGGETQYF; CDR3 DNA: TGTGCCAGCAGCCTAGGAGGGGGGGAGACCCAGTACTTC
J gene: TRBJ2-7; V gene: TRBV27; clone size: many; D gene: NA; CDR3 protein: CASGSFPYEQYF; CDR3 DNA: TGTGCCAGCGGGAGTTTCCCCTACGAGCAGTACTTC
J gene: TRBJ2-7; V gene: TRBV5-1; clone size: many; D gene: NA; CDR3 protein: CASTSGRNEQYF; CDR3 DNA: TGCGCCAGCACCTCGGGGCGGAACGAGCAGTACTTC
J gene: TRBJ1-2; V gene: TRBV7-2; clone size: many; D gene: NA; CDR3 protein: CASSSQGRRDYGYTF; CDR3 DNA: TGTGCCAGCAGCTCCCAGGGTCGACGAGACTATGGCTACACCTTC